Sequencing of this T cell receptor (beta chain) was carried out in a study of Ad26.COV2.S vaccination and SARS-CoV-2 variants. The overall study: In the COV1001 trial, the donor was in the Ad26.COV2.S arm. Into the muscle, Ad26.COV2.S was dosed once or twice, 56 days apart. The study's findings and limits: There was a possibility that the TCR breadth and depth analyses underestimated total T cell responses. Vaccine recipients and placebo recipients showed similar non-spike TCR breadth.

The treatment: some 20 received Ad26.COV2.S at low or high dose, single or two shots; about five received placebo; per-sample allocation not given. The samples were gathered on day 63 after the first injection of vaccine or placebo. To note about this clone: Antigen unknown.

The CDR3 covers 16 residues. V dropped 4 bases and J dropped 0 bases, with 14 bases sitting between them. Germline V gene lookup returns CDR1 SGHRS and CDR2 YFSETQ. Assay used: immunoSEQ multiplex PCR; TCRdb lists only in-frame clones, some missing. The sample shows a few hundred thousand clones, 75% to 90% of them seen only once. J is TRBJ2-1 and V is TRBV5-1, with D unclear. The sample in question was peripheral blood, obtained in a trial of Ad26.COV2.S vaccine versus placebo. This TCR was recovered from a person aged 18-65 years who received the Ad26.COV2.S COVID-19 vaccine or a placebo. The CDR3 DNA is TGCGCCAGCAGCCAACAAAGTTGGTCCTCCTACAATGAGCAGTTCTTC. Residues: CASSQQSWSSYNEQFF.